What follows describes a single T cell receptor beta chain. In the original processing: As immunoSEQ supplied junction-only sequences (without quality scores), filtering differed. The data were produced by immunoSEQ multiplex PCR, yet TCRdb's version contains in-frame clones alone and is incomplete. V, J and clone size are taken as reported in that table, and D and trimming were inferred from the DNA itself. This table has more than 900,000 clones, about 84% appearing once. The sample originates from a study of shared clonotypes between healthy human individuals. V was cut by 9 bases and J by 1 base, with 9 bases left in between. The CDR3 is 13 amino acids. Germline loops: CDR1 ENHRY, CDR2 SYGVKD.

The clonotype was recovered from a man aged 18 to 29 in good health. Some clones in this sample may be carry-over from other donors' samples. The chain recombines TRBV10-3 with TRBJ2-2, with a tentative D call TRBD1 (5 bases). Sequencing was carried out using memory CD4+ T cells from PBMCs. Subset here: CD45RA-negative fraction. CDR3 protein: CAIGEGNTGELFF. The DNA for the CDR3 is TGTGCCATAGGGGAAGGGAACACCGGGGAGCTGTTTTTT.